The subject of this entry is one TCR beta chain. Its antigen is as yet unknown. Second doses at about 4 or about 12 weeks were pooled. The sample comes from a study of T cell responses to AZD1222 COVID-19 vaccine. Findings of the study overall: Regions left unmutated in variants are reportedly the target of nearly half of spike-specific TCRs. Seropositive status at baseline applied to only five to seven AZD1222 recipients. Most donors were white British, females outnumbered males, and clonal diversity was possibly underestimated.

The CDR3 spans 17 residues. Sequenced by immunoSEQ multiplex PCR; TCRdb stores in-frame clones only, minus some. The sample includes tens of thousands of clones, around 80% of them seen just once. V usage is TRBV12-2 and J usage is TRBJ1-3. TRBV12-2 is marked as a pseudogene. Sequencing used peripheral blood, obtained 28 days after the second AZD1222 dose. The receptor comes from an adult who received the AZD1222 COVID-19 vaccine. CDR3 bases: TGTGCAAGTCGCTTAGCGCTCGGCACCTTCTCTGGAAACACCATATATTTT. This encodes CASRLALGTFSGNTIYF.